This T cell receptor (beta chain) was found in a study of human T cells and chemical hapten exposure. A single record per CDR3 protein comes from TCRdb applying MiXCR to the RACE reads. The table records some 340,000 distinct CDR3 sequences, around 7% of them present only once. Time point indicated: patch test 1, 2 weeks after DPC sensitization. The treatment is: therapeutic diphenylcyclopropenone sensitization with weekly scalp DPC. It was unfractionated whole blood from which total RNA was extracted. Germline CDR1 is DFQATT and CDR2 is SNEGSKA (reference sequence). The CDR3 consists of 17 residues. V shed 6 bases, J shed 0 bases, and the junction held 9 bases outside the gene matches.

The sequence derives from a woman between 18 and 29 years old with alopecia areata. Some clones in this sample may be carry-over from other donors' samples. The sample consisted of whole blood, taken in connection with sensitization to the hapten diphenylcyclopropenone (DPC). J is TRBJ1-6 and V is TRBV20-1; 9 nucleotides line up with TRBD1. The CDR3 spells CSANRDRVSSYNSPLHF. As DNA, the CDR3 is TGCAGTGCAAACCGGGACAGGGTCAGCTCCTATAATTCACCCCTCCACTTT.